Detailed here is one T cell receptor (beta chain). In this sample, this clonotype turned up a few times. It has no known antigen specificity. No base quality information exists; no much larger clone differs at one position. The CDR1 and CDR2 encoded by the germline V gene are MNHEY and SVGAGI. Reading from cysteine to phenylalanine, the CDR3 counts 14 amino acids. Only the CDR3 portion is preserved as DNA: 42 bases, with reading frame beginning at the first base. The V and J ends are trimmed by 5 bases and 0 bases, leaving 9 bases between them. This sample stems from a study of post-analysis software for immune sequencing data (dated by TCRdb to 2013 to 2016). For context, the study as a whole: Relapsing-remitting, secondary progressive and progressive-relapsing multiple sclerosis were recorded as disease courses, and subtype annotation was lacking for some patients. The multiple sclerosis patient repertoires were compared with about a dozen previously published healthy control repertoires from donors aged about 6 to 28 years. A subset of samples was prepared in parallel using single-end sample barcoding, then pooled and co-amplified after Illumina adapter ligation.

Study-wide conclusions, independent of this receptor: Strong co-clustering of samples prepared in the same batch was shown by direct clustering with F measure, prompting a batch-effect correction. About five TRBV segments, including TRBV5-6, TRBV5-1 and TRBV20-1, were significantly more frequent in patients than controls. Compared with controls, multiple sclerosis patients had significantly lower normalized Chao1 diversity, a finding suggesting substantial peripheral T-cell clonal expansion. The multiple sclerosis patient group was slightly younger than the control group.

Preparation of the library involved PCR. The sequencer listed for this sample is Illumina HiSeq 2500. To reduce PCR and sequencing biases, unique molecular identifiers were built into the TCR beta cDNA libraries. Per 1 to 10 million input T cells, roughly 500,000 cDNA molecules were obtained, such that each molecule approximated one T cell. The same protocol used for the earlier healthy control dataset was applied to prepare and sequence the patient libraries. Samples belonging to the same batch were prepared together, multiplexed and sequenced on a shared HiSeq lane. The authors' pipeline ran thus. MIGEC handled the raw barcoded reads, throwing out single-read molecular identifier groups before consensus assembly and CDR3 extraction. VDJtools was used for post-analysis of the clonotype tables, with diversity normalized by down-sampling every dataset to the smallest sample size. Repertoire overlap clustering matched CDR3 amino acid but not nucleotide sequences to correct batch-related cross-sample contamination. TCRdb trimmed the raw reads at Q25, called clones with MiXCR and kept productive beta chains. A single entry per CDR3 protein holds the most common genes and DNA from its merged rows. The V and J calls and clone size come from TCRdb's table, not from the authors' own analysis. For this sample there are about 820,000 distinct CDR3 sequences; around 53% appear just once. 4% to 5.5% of the sample is in the top ten clones.

TCR beta repertoires were profiled from peripheral blood of roughly twelve young patients with multiple sclerosis to demonstrate the VDJtools post-analysis software. The patients with multiple sclerosis were children and adolescents between roughly 6 and 17 years of age. The sample taken for sequencing was blood. The sequence joins TRBV6-5 to TRBJ2-3; the D region possibly corresponds to TRBD1 (6 bases align). The TCR was taken from a girl aged 10-17 years with multiple sclerosis. At the DNA level, the sequence is TGTGCCAGCAGTCAAGGACAGAGCACAGATACGCAGTATTTT. It specifies CASSQGQSTDTQYF.